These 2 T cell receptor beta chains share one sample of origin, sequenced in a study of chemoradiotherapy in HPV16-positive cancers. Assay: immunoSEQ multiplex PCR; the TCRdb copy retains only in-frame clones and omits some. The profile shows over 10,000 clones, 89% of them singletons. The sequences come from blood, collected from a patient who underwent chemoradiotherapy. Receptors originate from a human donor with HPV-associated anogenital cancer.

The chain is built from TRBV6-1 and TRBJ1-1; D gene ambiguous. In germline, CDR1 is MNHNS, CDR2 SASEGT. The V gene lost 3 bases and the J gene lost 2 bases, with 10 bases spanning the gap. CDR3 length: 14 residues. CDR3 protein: CASSDWLINTEAFF. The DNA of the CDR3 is TGTGCCAGCAGTGATTGGCTAATAAACACTGAAGCTTTCTTT.

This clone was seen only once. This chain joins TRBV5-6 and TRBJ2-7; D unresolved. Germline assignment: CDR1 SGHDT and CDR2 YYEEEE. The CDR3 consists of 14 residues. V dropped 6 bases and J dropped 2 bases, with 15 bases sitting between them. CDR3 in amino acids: CASTRLGIPYEQYF. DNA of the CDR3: TGTGCCAGCACCCGATTAGGTATACCCTACGAGCAGTACTTC.